The rows below give T cell receptor beta chains drawn from one sample of a study of blood T cell repertoires in COVID-19. TCRdb's table, derived via immunoSEQ multiplex PCR, lists solely in-frame clones and lacks some. The data contain fewer than 450,000 clones, about 92% of them seen just once; the ten biggest clones take up approximately 0.55%. Sequenced material: PBMCs or T cells enriched from blood (not recorded which). The source is a man aged 18 to 29 who had recovered from COVID-19. Both conserved end residues are part of each CDR3. D genes are given only for firm matches. Clone size is stated in some rows and not others, as once, few, many or a class when expanded.

j_gene: TRBJ1-1
v_gene: TRBV11-2
d_gene: -
abundance: once
len: 16
CDR3aa: CASSPTRQRLNTEAFF
CDR3nt: TGTGCCAGCAGCCCTACCCGACAGAGATTAAACACTGAAGCTTTCTTT

j_gene: TRBJ1-4
v_gene: TRBV7-6
d_gene: TRBD1
abundance: -
len: 17
CDR3aa: CASSPGTGGHSNEKLFF
CDR3nt: TGTGCCAGCAGCCCTGGGACAGGGGGCCATTCCAATGAAAAACTGTTTTTT

j_gene: TRBJ1-2
v_gene: TRBV7-9
d_gene: -
abundance: once
len: 16
CDR3aa: CASSLIPGKWDYGYTF
CDR3nt: TGTGCCAGCAGCCTTATTCCCGGGAAATGGGACTATGGCTACACCTTC

j_gene: TRBJ1-6
v_gene: TRBV25-1
d_gene: -
abundance: -
len: 15
CDR3aa: CASSERQVYNSPLHF
CDR3nt: TGTGCCAGCAGTGAAAGACAGGTTTATAATTCACCCCTCCACTTT

j_gene: TRBJ2-1
v_gene: TRBV28
d_gene: TRBD2
abundance: -
len: 15
CDR3aa: CASSLAGGGYNEQFF
CDR3nt: TGTGCCAGCAGCTTAGCGGGAGGGGGTTACAATGAGCAGTTCTTC

j_gene: TRBJ1-6
v_gene: TRBV3-1/TRBV3-2
d_gene: -
abundance: -
len: 15
CDR3aa: CASSQSDSYNSPLHF
CDR3nt: TGTGCCAGCAGCCAATCGGACAGTTATAATTCACCCCTCCACTTT

j_gene: TRBJ2-1
v_gene: TRBV5-5
d_gene: TRBD2
abundance: -
len: 14
CDR3aa: CASSLLAAYNEQFF
CDR3nt: TGTGCCAGCAGCCTTCTAGCGGCCTACAATGAGCAGTTCTTC

j_gene: TRBJ2-3
v_gene: TRBV4-2
d_gene: TRBD2
abundance: -
len: 16
CDR3aa: CASSQGLAGAWDTQYF
CDR3nt: TGTGCCAGCAGCCAGGGACTAGCGGGAGCATGGGATACGCAGTATTTT

j_gene: TRBJ1-2
v_gene: TRBV5-1
d_gene: -
abundance: -
len: 14
CDR3aa: CASSDDTGRGGYTF
CDR3nt: TGCGCCAGCAGCGATGACACAGGGAGGGGTGGCTACACCTTC

j_gene: TRBJ1-6
v_gene: TRBV9
d_gene: -
abundance: -
len: 14
CDR3aa: CASNAGLGNSPLHF
CDR3nt: TGTGCCAGCAACGCAGGGCTCGGGAATTCACCCCTCCACTTT

j_gene: TRBJ2-2
v_gene: TRBV5-4
d_gene: -
abundance: few
len: 15
CDR3aa: CASSLGQPSTGELFF
CDR3nt: TGTGCCAGCAGCTTGGGACAGCCAAGCACCGGGGAGCTGTTTTTT

j_gene: TRBJ1-5
v_gene: TRBV28
d_gene: -
abundance: -
len: 13
CDR3aa: CASSLGSWQPQHF
CDR3nt: TGTGCCAGCAGTTTGGGCAGCTGGCAGCCCCAGCATTTT

j_gene: TRBJ1-4
v_gene: TRBV11-2
d_gene: -
abundance: -
len: 15
CDR3aa: CASSLSSYTNEKLFF
CDR3nt: TGTGCCAGCAGCTTGAGCTCCTACACTAATGAAAAACTGTTTTTT

j_gene: TRBJ1-6
v_gene: TRBV13
d_gene: TRBD1
abundance: -
len: 15
CDR3aa: CASSEQGSGGSPLHF
CDR3nt: TGTGCCAGCAGCGAACAGGGGTCCGGGGGTTCACCCCTCCACTTT

j_gene: TRBJ1-5
v_gene: TRBV5-6
d_gene: -
abundance: -
len: 15
CDR3aa: CASSAGVDFGQPQHF
CDR3nt: TGTGCCAGCAGCGCGGGCGTGGATTTTGGTCAGCCCCAGCATTTT

j_gene: TRBJ2-7
v_gene: TRBV5-1
d_gene: -
abundance: -
len: 13
CDR3aa: CASSLAGEYEQYF
CDR3nt: TGCGCCAGCAGCTTGGCCGGAGAATACGAGCAGTACTTC

j_gene: TRBJ1-2
v_gene: TRBV27
d_gene: -
abundance: -
len: 13
CDR3aa: CASSSLLDYGYTF
CDR3nt: TGTGCCAGCAGTTCCCTACTCGACTATGGCTACACCTTC

j_gene: TRBJ2-7
v_gene: TRBV7-9
d_gene: TRBD2
abundance: -
len: 18
CDR3aa: CASSLGGPSGGPPIEQYF
CDR3nt: TGTGCCAGCAGCTTAGGGGGTCCTAGCGGGGGGCCGCCCATCGAGCAGTACTTC

j_gene: TRBJ1-1
v_gene: TRBV5-4
d_gene: -
abundance: -
len: 15
CDR3aa: CASSTTGVMNTEAFF
CDR3nt: TGTGCCAGCAGCACCACGGGAGTTATGAACACTGAAGCTTTCTTT

j_gene: TRBJ2-1
v_gene: TRBV4-1
d_gene: TRBD1
abundance: -
len: 13
CDR3aa: CASSQPTGDEQFF
CDR3nt: TGCGCCAGCAGCCAACCAACAGGGGATGAGCAGTTCTTC

j_gene: TRBJ1-6
v_gene: TRBV7-3
d_gene: -
abundance: -
len: 15
CDR3aa: CARHLRSSYNSPLHF
CDR3nt: TGTGCCAGACACTTAAGGAGCTCCTATAATTCACCCCTCCACTTT

j_gene: TRBJ1-5
v_gene: TRBV28
d_gene: TRBD1
abundance: -
len: 14
CDR3aa: CASSFGTGNQPQHF
CDR3nt: TGTGCCAGCAGTTTCGGGACAGGGAACCAGCCCCAGCATTTT

j_gene: TRBJ1-1
v_gene: TRBV18
d_gene: -
abundance: -
len: 12
CDR3aa: CASSQDRTEAFF
CDR3nt: TGTGCCAGCTCTCAAGACAGGACTGAAGCTTTCTTT

j_gene: TRBJ2-2
v_gene: TRBV3-1/TRBV3-2
d_gene: -
abundance: -
len: 14
CDR3aa: CASSRTGGYGELFF
CDR3nt: TGTGCCAGCAGCCGGACGGGGGGCTACGGGGAGCTGTTTTTT

j_gene: TRBJ1-2
v_gene: TRBV19
d_gene: TRBD1
abundance: -
len: 11
CDR3aa: CAAGQGGGYTF
CDR3nt: TGTGCCGCCGGACAGGGCGGTGGCTACACCTTC

j_gene: TRBJ1-1
v_gene: TRBV21-1
d_gene: -
abundance: -
len: 12
CDR3aa: CASSKEGTEAFF
CDR3nt: TGTGCCAGCAGCAAGGAGGGAACTGAAGCTTTCTTT

j_gene: TRBJ1-3
v_gene: TRBV18
d_gene: -
abundance: -
len: 13
CDR3aa: CASSAGLGNTIYF
CDR3nt: TGTGCCAGCTCTGCGGGGTTAGGAAACACCATATATTTT

j_gene: TRBJ1-6
v_gene: TRBV19
d_gene: -
abundance: -
len: 14
CDR3aa: CASSIEQGGSPLHF
CDR3nt: TGTGCCAGTAGTATCGAACAGGGCGGATCACCCCTCCACTTT

j_gene: TRBJ2-7
v_gene: TRBV7-2
d_gene: TRBD2
abundance: -
len: 18
CDR3aa: CASSLTRTSGVSSYEQYF
CDR3nt: TGTGCCAGCAGCTTAACCCGGACTAGCGGGGTGTCCAGCTACGAGCAGTACTTC

j_gene: TRBJ1-6
v_gene: TRBV2
d_gene: -
abundance: -
len: 13
CDR3aa: CARQTGGNSPLHF
CDR3nt: TGTGCCCGACAGACAGGCGGTAATTCACCCCTCCACTTT

j_gene: TRBJ2-5
v_gene: TRBV19
d_gene: -
abundance: -
len: 15
CDR3aa: CASSHGTSIQETQYF
CDR3nt: TGTGCCAGTAGTCACGGCACTAGTATCCAAGAGACCCAGTACTTC

j_gene: TRBJ2-5
v_gene: TRBV4-2
d_gene: TRBD2
abundance: few
len: 16
CDR3aa: CASSQDTGGRGETQYF
CDR3nt: TGTGCCAGCAGCCAAGATACGGGCGGGAGGGGAGAGACCCAGTACTTC

j_gene: TRBJ1-1
v_gene: TRBV27
d_gene: -
abundance: -
len: 14
CDR3aa: CASSHLQGPTEAFF
CDR3nt: TGTGCCAGCAGTCACCTACAGGGTCCCACTGAAGCTTTCTTT

j_gene: TRBJ1-2
v_gene: TRBV30
d_gene: -
abundance: once
len: 13
CDR3aa: CAWSRGKDYGYTF
CDR3nt: TGTGCCTGGAGTCGGGGAAAGGACTATGGCTACACCTTC

j_gene: TRBJ2-3
v_gene: TRBV5-1
d_gene: TRBD2
abundance: -
len: 16
CDR3aa: CASSLRIAGGTDTQYF
CDR3nt: TGCGCCAGCAGCTTGAGAATAGCGGGGGGCACAGATACGCAGTATTTT

j_gene: TRBJ1-4
v_gene: TRBV9
d_gene: -
abundance: once
len: 14
CDR3aa: CASSPPSTNEKLFF
CDR3nt: TGTGCCAGCAGCCCCCCTTCAACTAATGAAAAACTGTTTTTT

j_gene: TRBJ2-3
v_gene: TRBV16
d_gene: -
abundance: -
len: 15
CDR3aa: CASSQQGWGTDTQYF
CDR3nt: TGTGCCAGCAGCCAACAGGGATGGGGCACAGATACGCAGTATTTT

j_gene: TRBJ1-1
v_gene: TRBV29-1
d_gene: -
abundance: -
len: 12
CDR3aa: CSVGRGETEAFF
CDR3nt: TGCAGCGTTGGGAGGGGTGAGACTGAAGCTTTCTTT

j_gene: TRBJ2-2
v_gene: TRBV27
d_gene: -
abundance: -
len: 15
CDR3aa: CASSSRTLGGGELFF
CDR3nt: TGTGCCAGCAGCTCCCGGACCCTGGGAGGCGGGGAGCTGTTTTTT

j_gene: TRBJ2-1
v_gene: TRBV4-1
d_gene: TRBD2
abundance: -
len: 17
CDR3aa: CASSQDLSGGAYNEQFF
CDR3nt: TGCGCCAGCAGCCAAGATCTTAGCGGGGGGGCCTACAATGAGCAGTTCTTC

j_gene: TRBJ2-2
v_gene: TRBV4-1
d_gene: TRBD1
abundance: -
len: 14
CDR3aa: CASSHRGQAGELFF
CDR3nt: TGCGCCAGCAGCCACAGGGGGCAAGCCGGGGAGCTGTTTTTT

j_gene: TRBJ2-1
v_gene: TRBV7-9
d_gene: -
abundance: -
len: 16
CDR3aa: CASSLLSERDYNEQFF
CDR3nt: TGTGCCAGCAGCTTACTTTCGGAGAGGGATTACAATGAGCAGTTCTTC

j_gene: TRBJ2-7
v_gene: TRBV24-1
d_gene: -
abundance: -
len: 13
CDR3aa: CATSDLQGPEQYF
CDR3nt: TGTGCCACCAGTGACTTACAGGGTCCCGAGCAGTACTTC

j_gene: TRBJ2-5
v_gene: TRBV6-4
d_gene: -
abundance: -
len: 13
CDR3aa: CASSGALQETQYF
CDR3nt: TGTGCCAGCAGTGGGGCCCTACAAGAGACCCAGTACTTC

j_gene: TRBJ1-4
v_gene: TRBV30
d_gene: TRBD1
abundance: -
len: 14
CDR3aa: CAWRRQGKEEKLFF
CDR3nt: TGTGCCTGGAGAAGACAGGGAAAGGAGGAAAAACTGTTTTTT

j_gene: TRBJ1-5
v_gene: TRBV7-8
d_gene: TRBD1
abundance: once
len: 16
CDR3aa: CASSRTPGQGAQPQHF
CDR3nt: TGTGCCAGCAGCAGAACCCCGGGACAGGGCGCTCAGCCCCAGCATTTT

j_gene: TRBJ2-1
v_gene: TRBV5-1
d_gene: TRBD2
abundance: -
len: 15
CDR3aa: CASSLGSGNYNEQFF
CDR3nt: TGCGCCAGCAGCTTGGGGAGCGGGAACTACAATGAGCAGTTCTTC

j_gene: TRBJ1-6
v_gene: TRBV6-5
d_gene: -
abundance: -
len: 13
CDR3aa: CASSRQVGSPLHF
CDR3nt: TGTGCCAGCAGCCGACAGGTTGGATCACCCCTCCACTTT

j_gene: TRBJ2-1
v_gene: TRBV24-1
d_gene: -
abundance: -
len: 15
CDR3aa: CATSEGGFSYNEQFF
CDR3nt: TGTGCCACCAGTGAAGGCGGGTTCTCCTACAATGAGCAGTTCTTC

j_gene: TRBJ2-1
v_gene: TRBV12-3/TRBV12-4
d_gene: TRBD2
abundance: -
len: 13
CDR3aa: CASSGGVYNEQFF
CDR3nt: TGTGCCAGCAGCGGGGGGGTTTACAATGAGCAGTTCTTC

j_gene: TRBJ1-5
v_gene: TRBV7-7
d_gene: -
abundance: -
len: 13
CDR3aa: CASSLRRDQPQHF
CDR3nt: TGTGCCAGCAGCTTACGGCGGGATCAGCCCCAGCATTTT

j_gene: TRBJ1-5
v_gene: TRBV2
d_gene: -
abundance: -
len: 15
CDR3aa: CASSTERLRDQPQHF
CDR3nt: TGTGCCAGCAGTACGGAACGATTGAGGGATCAGCCCCAGCATTTT

j_gene: TRBJ1-2
v_gene: TRBV11-3
d_gene: TRBD1
abundance: -
len: 16
CDR3aa: CASSLGSGQAIYGYTF
CDR3nt: TGTGCCAGCAGCTTGGGGTCGGGACAGGCCATCTATGGCTACACCTTC

j_gene: TRBJ2-7
v_gene: TRBV12-3/TRBV12-4
d_gene: -
abundance: -
len: 12
CDR3aa: CASSFRIYEQYF
CDR3nt: TGTGCCAGCAGTTTTCGTATATACGAGCAGTACTTC

j_gene: TRBJ2-7
v_gene: TRBV3-1/TRBV3-2
d_gene: -
abundance: -
len: 13
CDR3aa: CASSQGALGIQYF
CDR3nt: TGTGCCAGCAGCCAAGGGGCCCTCGGAATACAGTACTTC

j_gene: TRBJ1-2
v_gene: TRBV28
d_gene: -
abundance: -
len: 16
CDR3aa: CASIGRGLPVDYGYTF
CDR3nt: TGTGCCAGCATCGGGCGAGGGCTGCCCGTAGACTATGGCTACACCTTC

j_gene: TRBJ2-2
v_gene: TRBV5-1
d_gene: TRBD1
abundance: -
len: 14
CDR3aa: CASSLGQGKRELFF
CDR3nt: TGCGCCAGCAGCCTCGGACAGGGAAAGAGGGAGCTGTTTTTT